The clone carrying this T cell receptor beta chain was seen a handful of times. Treatment indicated: about 20 received Ad26.COV2.S at low or high dose, single or two shots; 5 received placebo; per-sample allocation not given. All samples were drawn on day 63, counting from the first vaccine or placebo injection. Within Boston, the person who donated was an adult of 18-55 years. Vaccine was an Ad26 vector expressing Wuhan-strain SARS-CoV-2 spike. The data were taken from a study of Ad26.COV2.S vaccination and SARS-CoV-2 variants. On the study more broadly: As a participant in COV1001, the donor was in the Ad26.COV2.S trial arm. Ad26.COV2.S shots went into the muscle once or twice, 56 days apart.

Germline loops: CDR1 SEHNR, CDR2 FQNEAQ (reference sequence). The V gene lost 1 base and the J gene lost 4 bases, with 11 bases spanning the gap. The CDR3 totals 15 residues. Sequencing was performed with immunoSEQ multiplex PCR; in TCRdb, only in-frame clones are kept and a portion is missing. The top ten hold just under 5% of the sample, which has 380,000 or so clones, around 89% seen once. The sample here was peripheral blood, taken in a trial of Ad26.COV2.S vaccine versus placebo. The origin of this receptor is a person between 18 and 60 years old who received the Ad26.COV2.S COVID-19 vaccine or a placebo. V usage is TRBV7-9 and J usage is TRBJ1-5, with D perhaps TRBD1 (5 bases). CDR3 DNA: TGTGCCAGCAGCTTAGGTGGGGCAGGGAATCAGCCCCAGCATTTT. It specifies CASSLGGAGNQPQHF.